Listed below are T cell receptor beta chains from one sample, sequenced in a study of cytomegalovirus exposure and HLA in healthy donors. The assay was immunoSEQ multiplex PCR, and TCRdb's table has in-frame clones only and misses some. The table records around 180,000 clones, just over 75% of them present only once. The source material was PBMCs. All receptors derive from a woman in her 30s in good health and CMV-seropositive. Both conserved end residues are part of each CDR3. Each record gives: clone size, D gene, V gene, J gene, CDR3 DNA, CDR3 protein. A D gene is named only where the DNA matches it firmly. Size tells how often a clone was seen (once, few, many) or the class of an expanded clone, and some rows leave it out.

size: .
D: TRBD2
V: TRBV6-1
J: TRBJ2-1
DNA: TGTGCCAGCAGTGGGACTAGCGCTTACAATGAGCAGTTCTTC
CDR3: CASSGTSAYNEQFF

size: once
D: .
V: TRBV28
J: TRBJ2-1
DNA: TGTGCCAGCAGTTTTGGCGGTTTTAGCTCCTACAATGAGCAGTTCTTC
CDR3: CASSFGGFSSYNEQFF

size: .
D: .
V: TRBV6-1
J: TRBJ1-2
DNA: TGTGCCAGCAGCCCCTGGGAGGGGCGCGGCTATGGCTACACCTTC
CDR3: CASSPWEGRGYGYTF

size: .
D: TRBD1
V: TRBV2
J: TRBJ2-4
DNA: TGTGCCAGCAGTGAACCAGCGGACAGGGGACTAGCCAAAAACATTCAGTACTTC
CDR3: CASSEPADRGLAKNIQYF

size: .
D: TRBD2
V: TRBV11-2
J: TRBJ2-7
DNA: TGTGCCAGCAGCCCGGGACTAGCGGCATACGAGCAGTACTTC
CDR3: CASSPGLAAYEQYF

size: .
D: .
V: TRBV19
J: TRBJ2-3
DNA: TGTGCCAGTACTTCGTCGGGGTCGAGCACAGATACGCAGTATTTT
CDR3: CASTSSGSSTDTQYF

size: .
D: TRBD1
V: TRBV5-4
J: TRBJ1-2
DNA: TGTGCCAGCAGCTTGGTTCCACAGGGGGCTGAAGGCTATGGCTACACCTTC
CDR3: CASSLVPQGAEGYGYTF

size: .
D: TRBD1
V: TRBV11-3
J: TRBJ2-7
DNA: TGTGCCAGCAGCTCACGGACAGGGGCCTACGAGCAGTACTTC
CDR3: CASSSRTGAYEQYF

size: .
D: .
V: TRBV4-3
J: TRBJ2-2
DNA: TGCGCCAGCAGCCCGGGGGGCGGGAGATTATCCGGGGAGCTGTTTTTT
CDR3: CASSPGGGRLSGELFF

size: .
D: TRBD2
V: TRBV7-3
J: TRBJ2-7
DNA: TGTGCCAGCAGCTTACGGGGGGGGCAGGGGAGCGAGCAGTACTTC
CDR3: CASSLRGGQGSEQYF

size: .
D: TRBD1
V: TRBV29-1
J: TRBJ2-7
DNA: TGCAGCGTTGAGATGGACAGGGGTGGCGAGCAGTACTTC
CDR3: CSVEMDRGGEQYF

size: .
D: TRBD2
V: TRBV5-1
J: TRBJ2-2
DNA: TGCGCCAGCAGCGGGACTAGCGGGAGGGCCTCTGACACCGGGGAGCTGTTTTTT
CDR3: CASSGTSGRASDTGELFF

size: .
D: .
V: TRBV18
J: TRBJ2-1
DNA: TGTGCCAGCTCACCATCGGGGGAGCCGTACAATGAGCAGTTCTTC
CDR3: CASSPSGEPYNEQFF

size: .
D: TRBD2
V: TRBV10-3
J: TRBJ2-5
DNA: TGTGCCATCAGTGATCGGGGCGGGGGGGAAGAGACCCAGTACTTC
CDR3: CAISDRGGGEETQYF

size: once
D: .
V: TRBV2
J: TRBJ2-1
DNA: TGTGCCAGCAGTAGCGGGTCCTACAATGAGCAGTTCTTC
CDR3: CASSSGSYNEQFF

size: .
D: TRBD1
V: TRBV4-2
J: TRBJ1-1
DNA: TGTGCCAGCAGCCGCCTACAGGGGCTGGAAGAAGCTTTCTTT
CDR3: CASSRLQGLEEAFF

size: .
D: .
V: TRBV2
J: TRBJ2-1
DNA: TGTGCCAGCAGAGGTCGGGGCCCGGGAGCGGTCTACAATGAGCAGTTCTTC
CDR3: CASRGRGPGAVYNEQFF

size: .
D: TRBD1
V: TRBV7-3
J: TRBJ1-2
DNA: TGTGCCAGCAGCCCTGGGACAGGTTCCATGGGCTACACCTTC
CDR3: CASSPGTGSMGYTF

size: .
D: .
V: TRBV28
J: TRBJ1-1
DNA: TGTGCCAGCAGTACCCACAGGGAGAACACTGAAGCTTTCTTT
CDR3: CASSTHRENTEAFF

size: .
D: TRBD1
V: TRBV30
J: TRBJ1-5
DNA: TGTGCCTGGAGTGTACCCGGGACAGGGAGGGCGAATCAGCCCCAGCATTTT
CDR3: CAWSVPGTGRANQPQHF

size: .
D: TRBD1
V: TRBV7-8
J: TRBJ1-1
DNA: TGTGCCAGCAGCCCACTTACCGGGACAGCGAACACTGAAGCTTTCTTT
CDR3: CASSPLTGTANTEAFF

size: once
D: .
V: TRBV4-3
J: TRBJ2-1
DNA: TGCGCCAGCAGCCAAGATTCCCTATCCGGTGAGCAGTTCTTC
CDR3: CASSQDSLSGEQFF

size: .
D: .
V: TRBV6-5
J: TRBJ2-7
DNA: TGTGCCAGCAGTTACACCGGGAACGAGCAGTACTTC
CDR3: CASSYTGNEQYF

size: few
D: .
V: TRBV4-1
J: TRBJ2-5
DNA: TGCGCCAGCAGCCAAGGTTTCGGGAACCAAGAGACCCAGTACTTC
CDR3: CASSQGFGNQETQYF

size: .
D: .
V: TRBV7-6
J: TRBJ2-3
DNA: TGTGCCAGCAGCTCCCAATCCTGGGGGGTGTCCCCAGATACGCAGTATTTT
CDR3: CASSSQSWGVSPDTQYF

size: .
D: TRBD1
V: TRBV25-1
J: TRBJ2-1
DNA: TGTGCCAGCAGTACCCCCGGGACAGGAGTTGAGCAGTTCTTC
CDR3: CASSTPGTGVEQFF

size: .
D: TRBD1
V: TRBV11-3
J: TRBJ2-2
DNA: TGTGCCAGCAGCTTAGCCGCGGACAGGGAGGTGAACACCGGGGAGCTGTTTTTT
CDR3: CASSLAADREVNTGELFF

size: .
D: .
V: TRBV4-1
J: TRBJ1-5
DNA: TGCGCCAGCAGCCAAGATTCGGGGGTCGGGCAGCCCCAGCATTTT
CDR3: CASSQDSGVGQPQHF

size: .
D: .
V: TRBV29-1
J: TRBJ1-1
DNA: TGCAGCGTTCAAGGAGGACAATTGAACACTGAAGCTTTCTTT
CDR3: CSVQGGQLNTEAFF

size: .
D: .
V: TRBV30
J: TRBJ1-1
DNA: TGTGCCTGGGTTACAAAGACTGAAGCTTTCTTT
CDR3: CAWVTKTEAFF

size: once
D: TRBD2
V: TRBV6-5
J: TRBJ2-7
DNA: TGTGCCAGCAGTACCCCTGCGGGAGGCTCCTACGAGCAGTACTTC
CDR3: CASSTPAGGSYEQYF

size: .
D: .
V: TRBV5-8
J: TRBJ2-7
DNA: TGTGCCAGCAGCGCCGGGAGCTACGAGCAGTACTTC
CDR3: CASSAGSYEQYF

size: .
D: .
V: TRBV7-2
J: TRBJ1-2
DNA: TGTGCCAGCAGCTTAGCGCGGGAGGTCTACTATGGCTACACCTTC
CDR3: CASSLAREVYYGYTF

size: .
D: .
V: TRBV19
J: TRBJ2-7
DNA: TGTGCCAGTAGTAACAGGGACAACCCTACCTACGAGCAGTACTTC
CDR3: CASSNRDNPTYEQYF

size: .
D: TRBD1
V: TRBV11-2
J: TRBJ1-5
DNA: TGTGCCAGCAGCCCAGGGGACAGGGGCGTACATCAGCCCCAGCATTTT
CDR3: CASSPGDRGVHQPQHF

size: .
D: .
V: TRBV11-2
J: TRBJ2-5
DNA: TGTGCCAGCAGCTTAGAGCTCCCAGATGGAGAGACCCAGTACTTC
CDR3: CASSLELPDGETQYF

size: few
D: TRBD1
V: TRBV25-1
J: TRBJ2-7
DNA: TGTGCCAGCAGTGAATCCAGGACAGGGGGCGTCGAGCAGTACTTC
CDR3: CASSESRTGGVEQYF

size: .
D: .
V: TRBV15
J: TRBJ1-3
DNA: TGTGCCACCAGCAGAGAGCCAGTCAACTCTGGAAACACCATATATTTT
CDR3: CATSREPVNSGNTIYF

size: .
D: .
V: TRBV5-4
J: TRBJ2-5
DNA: TGTGCCAGCAGCTTGGACAGGGTTGAAGAGACCCAGTACTTC
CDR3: CASSLDRVEETQYF

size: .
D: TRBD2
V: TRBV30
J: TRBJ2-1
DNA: TGTGCCTGGAGTCTAACTAGCGCTGAGCAGTTCTTC
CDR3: CAWSLTSAEQFF

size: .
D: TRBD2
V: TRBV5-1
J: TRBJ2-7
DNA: TGCGCCAGCAGCATGGGGACTAGCGGGGGCTACGAGCAGTACTTC
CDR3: CASSMGTSGGYEQYF

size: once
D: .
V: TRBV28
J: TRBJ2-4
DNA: TGTGCCAGCAGTCCCAGGACAGCAATTCTAGCCAAAAACATTCAGTACTTC
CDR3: CASSPRTAILAKNIQYF

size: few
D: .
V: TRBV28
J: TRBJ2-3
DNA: TGTGCCAGCGTCGTGCGGGACACAGATACGCAGTATTTT
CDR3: CASVVRDTDTQYF

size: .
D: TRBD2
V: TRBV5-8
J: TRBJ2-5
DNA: TGTGCCAGCAGCCCCGGACTAGCGGTTCAAGAGACCCAGTACTTC
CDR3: CASSPGLAVQETQYF

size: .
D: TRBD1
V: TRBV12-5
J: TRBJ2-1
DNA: TGTGCTAGTGGTTTGGGGCGGGACAGGGACAATGAGCAGTTCTTC
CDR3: CASGLGRDRDNEQFF

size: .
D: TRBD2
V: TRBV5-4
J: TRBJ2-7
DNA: TGTGCCAGCAGCTTGGGTGCCGGGAGGGCCAACGAGCAGTACTTC
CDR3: CASSLGAGRANEQYF

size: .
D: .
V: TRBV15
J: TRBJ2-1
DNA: TGTGCCACCAGCAGAGGTGTAATAGACAATGAGCAGTTCTTC
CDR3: CATSRGVIDNEQFF

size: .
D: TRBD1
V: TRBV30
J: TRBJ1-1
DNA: TGTGCCTGGAGTGTGACAGGGGGCACTGAAGCTTTCTTT
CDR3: CAWSVTGGTEAFF

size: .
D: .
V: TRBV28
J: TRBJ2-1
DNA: TGTGCCAGCAGTTCACAGGGTCCCTACAATGAGCAGTTCTTC
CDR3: CASSSQGPYNEQFF

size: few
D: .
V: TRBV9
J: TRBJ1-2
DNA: TGTGCCAGCAGCGTAGAAGTGACGCGGGGAGGCTACACCTTC
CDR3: CASSVEVTRGGYTF

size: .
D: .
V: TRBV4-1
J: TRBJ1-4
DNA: TGCGCCAGCAGCCAAGAGGACAGATCAACTAATGAAAAACTGTTTTTT
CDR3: CASSQEDRSTNEKLFF

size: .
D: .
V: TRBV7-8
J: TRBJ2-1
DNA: TGTGCCAGCAGCCCGGAGTACAACAATGAGCAGTTCTTC
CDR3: CASSPEYNNEQFF

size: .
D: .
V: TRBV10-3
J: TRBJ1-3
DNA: TGTGCCATCAGTGTCCTCCAAGGAGGGAAGGAAGGAAACACCATATATTTT
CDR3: CAISVLQGGKEGNTIYF

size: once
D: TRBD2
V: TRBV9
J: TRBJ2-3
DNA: TGTGCCAGCAGCACGGGACTATTTAGCACAGATACGCAGTATTTT
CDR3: CASSTGLFSTDTQYF

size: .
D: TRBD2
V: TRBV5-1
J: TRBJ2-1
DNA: TGCGCCAGCAGCTTGGCGCAGGGACTAGCGGGAGTCCCCAGGGGATCGCATGAGCAGTTCTTC
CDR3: CASSLAQGLAGVPRGSHEQFF